This T cell receptor (beta chain) is drawn from a study of blood T cells in healthy people across ages. A remark on this clonotype: Antigen: not known.

The authors ran a second PCR of roughly 6 to 12 cycles using a sample-barcoded 5' primer and a J-beta primer mix. From the 5' RACE reads, TCRdb called clonotypes with MiXCR, one entry per CDR3 protein. The sample contains approximately 800,000 distinct CDR3 sequences, roughly 25% of which appear only once. Study results and caveats: The unknown donor CMV status may have confounded expanded clonotype changes.

Per germline, CDR1 SNHLY and CDR2 FYNNEI. This CDR3 comprises 12 residues. This sample also appeared in a second study, on T cells of mothers and their children. As that study records: The second PCR's M1S primer added sample barcodes and 2-4 random nucleotides. Mothers gave over 8.5 million TCR beta CDR3 reads each, and children 3 million to 3.5 million each.

The gene calls are TRBV2 and TRBJ2-5; D is undetermined. Gene TRBJ2-1 matches the end of the DNA better, so the J call may be wrong. The sequencing sample was made of blood. This sequence was found in a boy younger than 18 in good health. CDR3 bases: TGTGCCAGCAGTCCCCGGGCCTCAGAGCAGTTCTTC. This translates into CASSPRASEQFF.